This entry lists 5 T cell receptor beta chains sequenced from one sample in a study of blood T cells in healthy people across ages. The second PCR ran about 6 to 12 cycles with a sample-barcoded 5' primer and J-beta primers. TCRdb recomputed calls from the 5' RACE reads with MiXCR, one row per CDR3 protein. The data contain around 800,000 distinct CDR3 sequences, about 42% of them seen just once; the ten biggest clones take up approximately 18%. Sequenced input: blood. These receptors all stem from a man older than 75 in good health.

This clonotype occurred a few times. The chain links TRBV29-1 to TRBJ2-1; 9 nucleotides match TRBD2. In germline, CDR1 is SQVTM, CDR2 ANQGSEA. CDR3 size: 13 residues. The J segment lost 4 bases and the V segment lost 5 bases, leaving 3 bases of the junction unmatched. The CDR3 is CSVSTSGYNEQFF. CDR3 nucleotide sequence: TGCAGCGTTTCGACTAGCGGATACAATGAGCAGTTCTTC.

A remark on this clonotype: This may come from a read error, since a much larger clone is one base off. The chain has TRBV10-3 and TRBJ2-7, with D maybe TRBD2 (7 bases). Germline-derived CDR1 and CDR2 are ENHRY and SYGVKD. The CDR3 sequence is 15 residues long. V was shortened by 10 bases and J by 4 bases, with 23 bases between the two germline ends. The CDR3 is CATQTRGGLGYEQYF. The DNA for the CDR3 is TGTGCCACCCAGACGAGGGGGGGGCTTGGATACGAGCAGTACTTC.

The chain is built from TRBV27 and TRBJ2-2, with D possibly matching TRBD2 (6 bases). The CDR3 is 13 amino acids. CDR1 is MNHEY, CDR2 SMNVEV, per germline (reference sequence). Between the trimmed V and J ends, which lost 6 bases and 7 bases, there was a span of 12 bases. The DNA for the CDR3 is TGTGCCAGCAGGGGATTAGCGGTCGGGGAGCTGTTTTTT. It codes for CASRGLAVGELFF.

The CDR3 bases are TGTGCCATCAGTGGGTCAGGGGACAAGTACAATGAGCAGTTCTTC. Amino acids: CAISGSGDKYNEQFF. The chain couples TRBV10-3 to TRBJ2-1, with a tentative D call TRBD1 (6 bases). The CDR3 has 15 residues. Germline V gives CDR1 ENHRY, CDR2 SYGVKD. Trimming pared 4 bases from V and 4 bases from J, leaving 14 bases between.

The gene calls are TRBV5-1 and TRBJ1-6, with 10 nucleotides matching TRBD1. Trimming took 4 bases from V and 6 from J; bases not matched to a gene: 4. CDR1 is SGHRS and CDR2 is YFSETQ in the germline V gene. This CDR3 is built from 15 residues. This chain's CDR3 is CASSQGTGANSPLHF. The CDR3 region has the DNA TGCGCCAGCAGCCAAGGGACAGGGGCTAATTCACCCCTCCACTTT.